This TCR beta chain emerged from a study of blood T cell repertoires in COVID-19. Study overall: COVID-19 samples collected from the United States, Italy and Spain covered acute and convalescent phases. Sources were T cells, B-cell-depleted T cells, or PBMCs; the material itself was cDNA or gDNA.

Methods used by the authors: Quantification of nucleated cells was approximated via reference gene primer amplification. Some clones are missing from TCRdb's copy, which holds only in-frame ones; the method was immunoSEQ multiplex PCR. The DNA gave D and trimming, while V, J and clone size come from that table. The table shows around 130,000 clones, with about 80% occurring only once. Germline V gene sequence: CDR1 LNHNV, CDR2 YYDKDF (reference sequence). CDR3 size: 15 residues. J was trimmed by 2 bases and V by 0 bases; bases with no gene match: 3. The TCR sequence derives from a human donor in a cohort sampled during active COVID-19. This chain uses TRBV15 with TRBJ2-7, with 8 bases that match TRBD1. The sample consisted of peripheral blood. The DNA for the CDR3 is TGTGCCACCAGCAGAGATCAGGGGGCCGCCTACGAGCAGTACTTC. It codes for CATSRDQGAAYEQYF.